This T cell receptor beta chain stems from a study of control samples from healthy donors and cancer patients. TCRdb's table, derived via immunoSEQ multiplex PCR, lists solely in-frame clones and lacks some. The table shows 60,000 to 80,000 clones, with more than 85% occurring only once. The CDR3 is 12 residues long. V was trimmed by 3 bases and J by 16 bases, leaving 16 bases between them. The origin of this receptor is a woman in her fifties or sixties in good health. The sample consisted of blood. This chain links TRBV12-3 or TRBV12-4 with TRBJ2-1; D is unclear. CDR3 in amino acids: CASSFSAPPRFF. The CDR3 region has the DNA TGTGCCAGCAGTTTTTCGGCTCCCCCACGCTTCTTC.